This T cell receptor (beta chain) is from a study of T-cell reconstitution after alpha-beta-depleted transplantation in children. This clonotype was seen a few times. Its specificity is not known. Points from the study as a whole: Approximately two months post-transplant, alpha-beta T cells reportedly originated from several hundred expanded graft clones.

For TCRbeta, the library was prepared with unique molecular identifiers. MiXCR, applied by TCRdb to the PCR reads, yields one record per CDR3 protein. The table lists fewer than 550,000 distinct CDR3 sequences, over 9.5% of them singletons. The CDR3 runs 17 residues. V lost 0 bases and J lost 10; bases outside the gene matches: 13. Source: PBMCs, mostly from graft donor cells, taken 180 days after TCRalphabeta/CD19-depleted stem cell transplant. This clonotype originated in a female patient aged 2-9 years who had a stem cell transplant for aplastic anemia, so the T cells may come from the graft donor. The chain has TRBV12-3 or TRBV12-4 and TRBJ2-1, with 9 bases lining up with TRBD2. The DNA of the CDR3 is TGTGCCAGCAGTTTAGCGGAGGCTAGCGGGATTCCCTTGGAGCAGTTCTTC. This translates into CASSLAEASGIPLEQFF.